The clone carrying this T cell receptor (beta chain) was seen many times. RNA extraction gave at least 5.5 micrograms of total RNA per sample. Sample-barcoded 5' priming and a J-beta primer mix drove a second PCR of 7 to 11 cycles. There were at least 3 million CDR3-containing paired-end reads obtained from each sample. TCRdb analysed the 5' RACE reads with MiXCR anew, one entry per CDR3 protein. In the table there are around 1,700,000 distinct CDR3 sequences, 28% of which are singletons. These data originate in a study of blood T cells in healthy people across ages. Trimming left V 5 bases short and J 3 bases short, with 11 bases between. The CDR3 sequence is 12 residues long. Per germline, CDR1 SQVTM and CDR2 ANQGSEA.

The genes are TRBV29-1 and TRBJ2-7, with no clear D. Source material: blood. The sequence was obtained from a woman aged 25 to 39 in good health. The CDR3 region has the DNA TGCAGCGTTTGGGCGACCCTCTACGAGCAGTACTTC. Translation: CSVWATLYEQYF.